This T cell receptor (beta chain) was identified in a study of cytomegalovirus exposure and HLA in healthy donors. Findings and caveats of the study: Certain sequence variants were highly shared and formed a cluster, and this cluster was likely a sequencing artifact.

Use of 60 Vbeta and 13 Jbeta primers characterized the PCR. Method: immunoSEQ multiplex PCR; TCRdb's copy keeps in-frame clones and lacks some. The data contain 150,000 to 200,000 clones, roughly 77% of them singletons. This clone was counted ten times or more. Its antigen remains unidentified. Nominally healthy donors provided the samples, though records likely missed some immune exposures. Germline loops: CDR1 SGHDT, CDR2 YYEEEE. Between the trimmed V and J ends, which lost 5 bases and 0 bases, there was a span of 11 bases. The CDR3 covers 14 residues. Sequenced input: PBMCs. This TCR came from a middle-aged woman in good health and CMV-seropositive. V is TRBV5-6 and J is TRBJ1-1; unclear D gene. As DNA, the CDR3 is TGTGCCAGCAGTGCAGAGGGCCTGAACACTGAAGCTTTCTTT. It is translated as CASSAEGLNTEAFF.